This T cell receptor (beta chain) was sequenced in a study of shared clonotypes between healthy human individuals (dated by TCRdb to 2018 to 2021). With regard to the full study: The cohort included three men and a couple of women between 18 and 49 years of age. For each donor, CD4 naive and CD4 memory were each given three plates, CD8 naive was given two plates, and CD8 memory was given one plate. To estimate repertoire size and how much clonotypes are shared between individuals, the study performed deep sequencing of blood TCR repertoires from five healthy adults. Libraries were prepared and TCR repertoires were sequenced by different laboratories using diverse techniques, in order to increase sequencing depth and limit assay-specific biases. Leukapheresis yielded between about 0.85 and 10 billion PBMCs per donor.

Beyond this particular receptor, the publication reports: The small number of donors limited the genetic and exposure-history diversity represented. Roughly 5% of naive CD4, approximately 3.7% of naive CD8, approximately 2% of memory CD4, and about 0.4% of memory CD8 clonotypes were shared across four donors. Compared with non-shared clonotypes, the clonotypes found in all four sorted-subset donors had higher generation probabilities. Only blood was sampled, and tissue TCR repertoires likely differ from those in blood. Naive subsets generally had larger estimated clonotype richness than memory subsets. Based on pairwise subsampling, the degree of clonotype sharing among donors was expected to be affected by sequencing depth. Rarefaction of sorted-subset datasets indicated incomplete sequencing despite the large sequencing depth.

Donors were healthy HIV-negative adults with no recently reported acute infections or vaccinations. Only Caucasian adults living in Nashville, Tennessee, USA were represented among the donors. CD4+ T cells were enriched through magnetic negative selection, after which naive cells were positively selected on CD45RA and the remaining negative fraction served as the memory subset. Blood was obtained by leukapheresis, after which PBMCs were separated by Ficoll-Histopaque density gradient centrifugation and cryopreserved in liquid nitrogen vapor phase. Analytical flow cytometry was used to check the purity and quantity of each magnetically sorted T cell population. Genomic DNA was isolated from each sorted fraction and quantified by UV absorbance on a Nanodrop 2000c. CDR1 and CDR2, looked up from the germline V gene, are MDHEN and SYDVKM. V is clipped by 3 bases and J by 2 bases, and the sequence between their germline boundaries is 8 bases long. The cysteine opens and the phenylalanine closes a CDR3 of 13 amino acids. Here the CDR3 DNA is all that survives: 39 bases in frame from base 1.

TCR CDR3 regions were amplified from genomic DNA by multiplex PCR using the deep immunoSEQ assay. For each cell subset, the extracted genomic DNA was distributed evenly across all wells of several immunoSEQ 96-well plates, and each plate served as one replicate. Each replicate PCR for sorted subsets received about 210 ng genomic DNA, equal to about 30,000 T cell genomes. Purified libraries were measured with a Qubit 3.0 fluorometer, size-checked on a Bioanalyzer 2100, and measured again with the KAPA Library Quantification kit. Every immunoSEQ 96-well plate was sequenced on a dedicated single-read 150-cycle Illumina NextSeq 550 flow cell. The original pipeline was this. Because the immunoSEQ output held only junctional sequences and lacked quality scores, the filtering could not match the filtering applied to full-length reads. Sequences were annotated with PyIR, a Python wrapper for IgBLAST v1.9, using IMGT germline references to assign V/J genes and CDR3. Reads with weak V/J assignments (E-value above 1e-6), missing CDR3, stop codons, out-of-frame junctions, or ambiguous translated residues were removed. V3J clonotypes were defined as sequences sharing the same inferred V gene, J gene, and CDR3 amino acid sequence. Percentage overlap between repertoires was calculated by dividing the number of shared unique clonotypes by the size of the smaller repertoire. Repertoire richness was assessed with RTK rarefaction, the Chao1 estimator, and Recon v2.1 estimates of unobserved clonotypes. OLGA was used to compute generation probabilities for all TCRbeta clonotypes that the gDNA method yielded from four donors. TCRdb limited this immuneACCESS table to in-frame rearrangements with V and J called. A share of clones is missing; checked studies link under half to unresolved V genes, and the rest is unexplained. V, J and clone size derive from that table, while D and trimming were established from the DNA sequence. This sample is represented by about 2.3 million clones; 85% to 95% of them were singletons. The top ten clonotypes cover 0.3% to 0.4% of the sample.

About this clone: Its cognate antigen has yet to be identified. Base qualities were left out, and no much larger clone turns up one base away. The identical CDR3 is also encoded by other nucleotide sequences in the sample.

The sample taken for sequencing was naive CD4+ T cells from PBMCs. Reading the label with the study, this specimen's cell subset or site is: CD45RA+ positively selected. The source is a young man in good health. Some clones in this sample may be carry-over from other donors' samples. The rearrangement combines TRBV28 with TRBJ2-7; the D gene is possibly TRBD1 or TRBD2, each agreeing over 5 bases. Read as DNA, the sequence is TGTGCCAGCAGTTTGGGGACCACCTACGAGCAGTACTTC. Its amino acids are CASSLGTTYEQYF.